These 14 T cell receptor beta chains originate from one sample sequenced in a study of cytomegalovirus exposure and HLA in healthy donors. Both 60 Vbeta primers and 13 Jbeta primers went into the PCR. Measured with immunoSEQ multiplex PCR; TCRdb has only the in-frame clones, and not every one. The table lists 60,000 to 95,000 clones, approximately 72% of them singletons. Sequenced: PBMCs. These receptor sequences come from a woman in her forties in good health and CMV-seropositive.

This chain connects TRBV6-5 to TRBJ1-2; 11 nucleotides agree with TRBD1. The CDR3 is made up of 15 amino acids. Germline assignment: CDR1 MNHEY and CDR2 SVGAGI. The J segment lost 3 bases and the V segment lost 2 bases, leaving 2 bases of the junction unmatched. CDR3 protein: CASSYTGQGDYGYTF. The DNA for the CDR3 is TGTGCCAGCAGTTACACGGGACAGGGGGACTATGGCTACACCTTC.

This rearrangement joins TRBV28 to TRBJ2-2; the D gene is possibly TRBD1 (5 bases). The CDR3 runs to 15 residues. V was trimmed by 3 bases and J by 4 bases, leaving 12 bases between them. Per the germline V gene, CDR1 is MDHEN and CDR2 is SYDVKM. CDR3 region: CASSFYTRATGELFF. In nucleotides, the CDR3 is TGTGCCAGCAGTTTCTACACCAGGGCCACCGGGGAGCTGTTTTTT.

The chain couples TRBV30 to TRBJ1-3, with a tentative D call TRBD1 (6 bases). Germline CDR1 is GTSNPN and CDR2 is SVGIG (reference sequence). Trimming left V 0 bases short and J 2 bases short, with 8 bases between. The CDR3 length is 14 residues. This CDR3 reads CAWSVHRAGNTIYF. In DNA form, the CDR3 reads TGTGCCTGGAGTGTTCACAGGGCTGGAAACACCATATATTTT.

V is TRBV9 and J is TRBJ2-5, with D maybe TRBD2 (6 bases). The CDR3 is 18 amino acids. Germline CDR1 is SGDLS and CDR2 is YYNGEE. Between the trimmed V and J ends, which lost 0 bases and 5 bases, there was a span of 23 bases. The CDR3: CASSVASYGGIPSETQYF. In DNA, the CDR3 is TGTGCCAGCAGCGTAGCATCCTATGGGGGGATACCCTCGGAGACCCAGTACTTC.

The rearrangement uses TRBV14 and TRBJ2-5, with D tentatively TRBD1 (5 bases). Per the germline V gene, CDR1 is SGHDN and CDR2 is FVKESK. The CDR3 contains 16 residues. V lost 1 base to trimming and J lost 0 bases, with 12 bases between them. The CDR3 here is CASSQVDKPYQETQYF. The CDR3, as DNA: TGTGCCAGCAGCCAAGTGGACAAACCTTACCAAGAGACCCAGTACTTC. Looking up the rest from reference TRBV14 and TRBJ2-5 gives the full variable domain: EAGVTQFPSHSVIEKGQTVTLRCDPISGHDNLYWYRRVMGKEIKFLLHFVKESKQDESGMPNNRFLAERTGGTYSTLKVQPAELEDSGVYFCASSQVDKPYQETQYFGPGTRLLVL.

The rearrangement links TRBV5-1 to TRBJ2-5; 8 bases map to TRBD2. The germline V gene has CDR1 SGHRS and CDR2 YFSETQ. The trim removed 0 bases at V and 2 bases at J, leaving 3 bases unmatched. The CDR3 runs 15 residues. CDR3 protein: CASSLAGTSQETQYF. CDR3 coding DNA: TGCGCCAGCAGCTTGGCCGGGACTAGTCAAGAGACCCAGTACTTC.

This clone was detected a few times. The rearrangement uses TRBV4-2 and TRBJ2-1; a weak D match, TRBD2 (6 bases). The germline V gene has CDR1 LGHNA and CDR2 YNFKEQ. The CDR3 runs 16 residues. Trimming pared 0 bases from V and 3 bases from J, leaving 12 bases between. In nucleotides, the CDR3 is TGTGCCAGCAGCCAAGACAGGCGGGGTATCTACAATGAGCAGTTCTTC. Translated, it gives CASSQDRRGIYNEQFF.

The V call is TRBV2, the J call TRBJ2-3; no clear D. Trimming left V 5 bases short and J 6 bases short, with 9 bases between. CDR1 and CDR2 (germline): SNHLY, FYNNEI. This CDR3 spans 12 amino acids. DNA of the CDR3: TGTGCCAGCAGTTACCTGAGCGATACGCAGTATTTT. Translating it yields CASSYLSDTQYF.

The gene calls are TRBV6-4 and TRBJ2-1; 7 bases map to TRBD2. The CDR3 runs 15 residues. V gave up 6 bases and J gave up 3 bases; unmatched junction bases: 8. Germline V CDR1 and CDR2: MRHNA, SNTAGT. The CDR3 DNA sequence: TGTGCCAGCAGCCAAGCGGGGTCCGGCTACAATGAGCAGTTCTTC. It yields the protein CASSQAGSGYNEQFF.

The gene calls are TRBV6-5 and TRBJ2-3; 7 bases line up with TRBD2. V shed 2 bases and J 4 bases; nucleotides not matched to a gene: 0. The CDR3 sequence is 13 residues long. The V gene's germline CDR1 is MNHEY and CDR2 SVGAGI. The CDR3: CASSYGGADTQYF. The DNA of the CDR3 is TGTGCCAGCAGTTACGGGGGGGCAGATACGCAGTATTTT.

The CDR3 reads CASSTQGNSGNTIYF. The CDR3 region has the DNA TGTGCCAGCAGCACACAGGGGAACTCTGGAAACACCATATATTTT. The V and J genes are TRBV9 and TRBJ1-3, with 7 positions matching TRBD1. The length of the CDR3 is 15 residues. CDR1 and CDR2 (germline): SGDLS, YYNGEE. The V and J ends lost 4 bases and 0 bases, in that order; junction bases with no gene match: 4.

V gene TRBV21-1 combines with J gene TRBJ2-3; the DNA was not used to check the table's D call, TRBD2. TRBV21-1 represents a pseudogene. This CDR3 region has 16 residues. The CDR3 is CASSKLKRGVTDTQYF. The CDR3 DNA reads TGTGCCAGCAGCAAACTTAAACGGGGGGTCACAGATACGCAGTATTTT.

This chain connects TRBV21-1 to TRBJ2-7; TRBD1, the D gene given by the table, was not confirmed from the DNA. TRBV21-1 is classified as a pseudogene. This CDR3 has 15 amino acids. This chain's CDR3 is CASSKAGGQIYEQYF. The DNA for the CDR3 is TGTGCCAGCAGCAAAGCGGGCGGACAGATATACGAGCAGTACTTC.

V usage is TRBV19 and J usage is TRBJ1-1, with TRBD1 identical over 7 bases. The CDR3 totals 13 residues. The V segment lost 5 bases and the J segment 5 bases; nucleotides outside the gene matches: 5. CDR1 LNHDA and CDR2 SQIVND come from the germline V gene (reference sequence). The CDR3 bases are TGTGCCAGTAGTCACAGGGGATGGACTGAAGCTTTCTTT. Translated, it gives CASSHRGWTEAFF.